The source of this T cell receptor beta chain is a study of regulatory T cells in long-lasting Graves disease. About the research overall: Less than 3 months of antithyroid drugs had been taken by newly diagnosed Graves' patients.

Germline CDR1 reads MNHEY; CDR2 reads SVGEGT. V gave up 0 bases and J gave up 4 bases; unmatched junction bases: 6. This CDR3 is built from 15 residues. Sample time point: newly diagnosed GD, antithyroid drugs for less than 3 months. Isolated PBMC RNA provided the starting material for the TCR library. This clonotype has ten or more counts. For TCR beta, libraries came from iRepertoire HTBI primers and Arm-PCR of CDR3 regions. TCRdb processed the multiplex PCR reads anew with MiXCR; each CDR3 protein has one entry. This table has over 350,000 distinct CDR3 sequences, 12% to 15% appearing once. The same specimen was also included in a second study, on T cells in Graves' hyperthyroidism and ophthalmopathy. From that paper: Newly diagnosed patients aged 18 to 65 had hyperthyroidism of under 2 months' duration. HTBI primers were employed in a first-round RT-PCR of the TCR CDR3. Blood also carried most thyroid clonotypes expanded above 0.001.

The sequencing here drew on peripheral blood mononuclear cells (PBMCs), taken at new diagnosis, from a patient treated with antithyroid drugs. The sequence derives from a woman aged 45 to 65 with Graves disease. The chain joins TRBV6-2 or TRBV6-3 to TRBJ2-7, with 7 bases lining up with TRBD2. CDR3 nucleotide sequence: TGTGCCAGCAGTTACTCGGGGGAGGGCGGATACGAGCAGTACTTC. Translation gives CASSYSGEGGYEQYF.